A single sample is the source of the 29 T cell receptor beta chains below, sequenced in a study of OX40 agonist ivuxolimab in advanced cancers. Clones were sequenced by immunoSEQ multiplex PCR, and TCRdb holds only the in-frame ones, with some missing. The top ten clones hold around 0.25% of a sample with around 92,000 clones, roughly 93% of them seen once. Sequencing was performed on CD4+ or CD8+ T cells sorted from blood, taken in a trial of the OX40 agonist ivuxolimab. Receptor source: an adult with an advanced solid tumor such as melanoma, head and neck, liver or kidney cancer.

The chain uses TRBV4-3 and TRBJ1-4; D unresolved. This CDR3 region has 15 residues. The V gene lost 1 base and the J gene lost 4 bases, with 10 bases spanning the gap. Germline assignment: CDR1 LGHNA and CDR2 YSLEER. The CDR3 DNA is TGCGCCAGCAGCCAAGGGCAGCCTTTTAATGAAAAACTGTTTTTT. Residues: CASSQGQPFNEKLFF.

In nucleotides, the CDR3 is TGTGCCAGCTGGCGGGGACAGGGAAGCAATCAGCCCCAGCATTTT. Translation gives CASWRGQGSNQPQHF. V usage is TRBV21-1 and J usage is TRBJ1-5; TRBD1, the table's D call, was not compared with the DNA. TRBV21-1 represents a pseudogene. CDR3 size: 15 residues.

The chain links TRBV2 to TRBJ2-3, with 8 positions matching TRBD2. The J segment lost 4 bases and the V segment lost 6 bases, leaving 9 bases of the junction unmatched. Germline-derived CDR1 and CDR2 are SNHLY and FYNNEI. The CDR3 runs 15 residues. CDR3 residues: CASSTRSGGPDTQYF. CDR3 bases: TGTGCCAGCAGCACTCGATCGGGAGGGCCAGATACGCAGTATTTT.

The rearrangement joins TRBV6-6 to TRBJ1-6; 7 bases align to TRBD1. The CDR3 is 14 residues long. The junction had 8 bases not matched to a gene; V was cut back by 6 bases and J by 9 bases. Germline CDR1 reads MNHNY; CDR2 reads SVGAGI (reference sequence). The CDR3 nucleotides read TGTGCCAGCAGCCGAGGACAGGTTCCTTCACCCCTCCACTTT. Translation gives CASSRGQVPSPLHF.

The V and J genes are TRBV30 and TRBJ2-3; 9 positions match TRBD1. The CDR3 runs 14 residues. Germline V gives CDR1 GTSNPN, CDR2 SVGIG (reference sequence). The V and J ends lost 4 bases and 1 base, in that order; junction bases with no gene match: 3. The CDR3 DNA sequence: TGTGCCTGGAACCGGGACAGGGGCACAGATACGCAGTATTTT. It specifies CAWNRDRGTDTQYF.

The chain employs TRBV6-7 and TRBJ2-3; 7 bases line up with TRBD2. TRBV6-7 qualifies as an ORF whose function is uncertain. The trim removed 5 bases at V and 14 bases at J, leaving 7 bases unmatched. The CDR3 covers 11 residues. The CDR3 nucleotides read TGTGCCAGCAGTATTAAGGGACTATGGTATTTT. Its translation is CASSIKGLWYF.

The chain has TRBV5-1 and TRBJ2-7; D is unclear. From germline, CDR1 is SGHRS and CDR2 YFSETQ. The CDR3 loop spans 13 amino acids. V gave up 0 bases and J gave up 6 bases, with 10 bases separating them. CDR3 nucleotides: TGCGCCAGCAGCTTGGATAATCTTGGCGAGCAGTACTTC. Its translation is CASSLDNLGEQYF. The variable domain in full, with the rest retrieved from reference TRBV5-1 and TRBJ2-7, is KAGVTQTPRYLIKTRGQQVTLSCSPISGHRSVSWYQQTPGQGLQFLFEYFSETQRNKGNFPGRFSGRQFSNSRSEMNVSTLELGDSALYLCASSLDNLGEQYFGPGTRLTVT.

V gene TRBV7-8 combines with J gene TRBJ1-2; D remains ambiguous. The germline CDR1 and CDR2 sequences are SGHVS and FQNEAQ. CDR3 size: 14 residues. The V and J ends lost 4 bases and 4 bases respectively, with 13 bases between them. DNA for the CDR3: TGTGCCAGCAGCTACACCGCCTTTGCCTATGGCTACACCTTC. This codes for CASSYTAFAYGYTF.

The chain has TRBV29-1 and TRBJ2-3, with 9 bases identical to TRBD2. Trimming at V came to 5 bases and at J to 1 base, leaving 10 bases not matched to a gene. The germline V gene encodes CDR1 SQVTM and CDR2 ANQGSEA. The CDR3 length is 16 residues. DNA for the CDR3: TGCAGCGTTCAGGGCCTAGCGGGGAAAGGCACAGATACGCAGTATTTT. It is translated as CSVQGLAGKGTDTQYF.

This clone showed up just once. The gene calls are TRBV9 and TRBJ1-4; D not certain. V was pared by 2 bases and J by 0 bases, with 5 bases between. The CDR3 runs 14 residues. Germline V lookup: CDR1 SGDLS, CDR2 YYNGEE. CDR3 residues: CASSVEATNEKLFF. In nucleotides, the CDR3 is TGTGCCAGCAGCGTCGAGGCAACTAATGAAAAACTGTTTTTT.

The J gene is TRBJ2-3, the V gene TRBV30; D might be TRBD1 (5 bases). The V end lost 0 bases, the J end lost 4 bases, and 11 bases lay between the germline ends. Looked up from germline, CDR1 is GTSNPN and CDR2 is SVGIG (reference sequence). This CDR3 is 14 amino acids long. CDR3: CAWSVWGAADTQYF. As DNA, the CDR3 is TGTGCCTGGAGTGTTTGGGGCGCGGCAGATACGCAGTATTTT.

This clone has just a few counts. The CDR3 DNA follows: TGTGCCAGCTCACCGCAGGGGGTTGATTCACCCCTCCACTTT. This codes for CASSPQGVDSPLHF. The chain links TRBV18 to TRBJ1-6; TRBD1 agrees at 7 bases. The CDR3 consists of 14 residues. CDR1 is KGHSH, CDR2 LQKENI, per germline. V dropped 3 bases and J dropped 8; count of bases not matched to a gene: 4.

The gene calls are TRBV18 and TRBJ1-6, with D unclear. Trimming stripped 3 bases from V and 8 bases from J, with 14 bases between. From germline, CDR1 is KGHSH and CDR2 LQKENI. This CDR3 contains 15 residues. The CDR3 reads CASSPEGSGDSPLHF. CDR3 nucleotide sequence: TGTGCCAGCTCACCGGAGGGATCGGGTGATTCACCCCTCCACTTT.

The chain uses TRBV28 and TRBJ1-1; no clear D. CDR3 size: 13 residues. CDR1 and CDR2 from the germline V gene are MDHEN and SYDVKM. This CDR3 reads CATGAVMNTEAFF. The CDR3 coding sequence is TGTGCTACGGGCGCGGTCATGAACACTGAAGCTTTCTTT.

The chain uses TRBV11-2 and TRBJ2-4; the match to TRBD2 covers 7 bases. This CDR3 is 13 amino acids long. V lost 5 bases, J lost 8 bases, and 6 bases stayed unmatched. In germline, CDR1 is SGHAT, CDR2 FQNNGV. This CDR3 reads CASSPQGGHIQYF. The CDR3 coding sequence is TGTGCCAGCAGCCCCCAGGGAGGGCACATTCAGTACTTC.

About this clone: At one end, the junction sequence differs from germline, possibly due to a read error. This chain joins TRBV4-1 and TRBJ1-2; 9 bases line up with TRBD1. Looked up from germline, CDR1 is MGHRA and CDR2 is YSYEKL. This CDR3 region has 14 residues. The CDR3 bases are TGCGCCAGCAGTCAAGGGACAGGGCCCTATGGCTACACCTTC. Translating it yields CASSQGTGPYGYTF.

The rearrangement links TRBV9 to TRBJ1-1; D gene unclear. The CDR3 extends over 14 amino acids. CDR1 is SGDLS, CDR2 YYNGEE, per germline. Trimming stripped 4 bases from V and 0 bases from J, with 10 bases between. CDR3 protein: CASSLQVMNTEAFF. In DNA form, the CDR3 reads TGTGCCAGCAGCCTCCAGGTGATGAACACTGAAGCTTTCTTT.

V is TRBV2 and J is TRBJ1-2, with no clear D. Germline CDR1 is SNHLY and CDR2 is FYNNEI. CDR3 size: 11 residues. V was shortened by 5 bases and J by 2 bases, with 3 bases between the two germline ends. The CDR3 bases are TGTGCCAGCAGTCGAAACTATGGCTACACCTTC. This gives the protein CASSRNYGYTF.

V and J are TRBV6-6 and TRBJ2-7; D is ambiguous. V was cut by 0 bases and J by 2 bases, with 14 bases left in between. The CDR3 sequence is 16 residues long. Germline V lookup: CDR1 MNHNY, CDR2 SVGAGI (reference sequence). This CDR3 reads CASSYSPAKFTYEQYF. The CDR3 DNA is TGTGCCAGCAGTTACTCACCAGCGAAATTTACCTACGAGCAGTACTTC.

The rearrangement links TRBV6-5 to TRBJ2-2; D is uncertain. Trimming shortened V by 5 bases and J by 4 bases, and 8 bases separated the two germline ends. The CDR3 length is 13 residues. Germline CDR1 MNHEY, CDR2 SVGAGI. The chain's CDR3 is CASSRYPTGELFF. In DNA, the CDR3 is TGTGCCAGCAGTCGGTATCCCACCGGGGAGCTGTTTTTT.

As for this clone: In the same sample, other DNA sequences code for this CDR3. This rearrangement joins TRBV27 to TRBJ1-3; D is undetermined. The CDR3 totals 12 residues. Looked up from germline, CDR1 is MNHEY and CDR2 is SMNVEV (reference sequence). Trimming left V 7 bases short and J 0 bases short, with 4 bases between. CDR3 sequence (DNA): TGTGCCAGCATTTCCTCTGGAAACACCATATATTTT. It is translated as CASISSGNTIYF.

This clone was seen a single time. The chain recombines TRBV2 with TRBJ2-7; the D gene could be TRBD1 or TRBD2 (5 bases each). With 5 bases removed from V and 3 bases from J, the gap between germline ends came to 20 bases. CDR3 length: 16 residues. Per germline, CDR1 SNHLY and CDR2 FYNNEI. CDR3 loop: CASSSNGAQMGYEQYF. The CDR3 DNA sequence: TGTGCCAGCAGTTCGAACGGGGCCCAGATGGGCTACGAGCAGTACTTC.

The chain couples TRBV28 to TRBJ1-6; D unclear. Germline CDR1 reads MDHEN; CDR2 reads SYDVKM. The ends were cut back, 8 bases at V and 14 bases at J, with 7 bases in the middle. The CDR3 length is 9 residues. CDR3 DNA: TGTGCCAGCGGGAGGTCCCTCCACTTT. Translating gives CASGRSLHF.

J is TRBJ1-3 and V is TRBV10-3; D ambiguous. The CDR3 is 15 amino acids. CDR1 and CDR2 from the germline V gene are ENHRY and SYGVKD. V lost 3 bases to trimming and J lost 4 bases, with 13 bases between them. The CDR3 protein is CAISDSTLRGNTIYF. CDR3 bases: TGTGCCATCAGTGACAGCACCCTCAGGGGAAACACCATATATTTT.

There are a few counts of this clone. V is TRBV5-1 and J is TRBJ2-1; TRBD2 agrees at 7 bases. Losses at the gene ends were 0 bases for V and 3 bases for J; bases not matched to a gene: 6. The CDR3 loop spans 16 amino acids. CDR1 is SGHRS, CDR2 YFSETQ, per germline. As DNA, the CDR3 is TGCGCCAGCAGCTTGGCCCCTAGCGGAGGCTACAATGAGCAGTTCTTC. Its protein is CASSLAPSGGYNEQFF.

The chain links TRBV29-1 to TRBJ2-3; 9 bases align to TRBD2. With V trimmed by 4 bases and J by 6 bases, 11 bases remained unmatched. This CDR3 spans 15 amino acids. Germline lookup yields CDR1 SQVTM and CDR2 ANQGSEA. This CDR3 reads CSVAGSGRRSDTQYF. The CDR3 DNA reads as TGCAGCGTTGCCGGGAGCGGGAGGCGAAGTGATACGCAGTATTTT.

This chain links TRBV15 with TRBJ2-6; D is possibly TRBD2 (6 bases). Per the germline V gene, CDR1 is LNHNV and CDR2 is YYDKDF (reference sequence). The CDR3 is 16 amino acids. The V end lost 3 bases, the J end lost 1 base, and 10 bases lay between the germline ends. CDR3 coding DNA: TGTGCCACCAGCAGGGGGAGGTATTCTGGGGCCAACGTCCTGACTTTC. Translation gives CATSRGRYSGANVLTF.

Here the CDR3 DNA reads TGTGCCAGCAGTAATACAGTGATTCGGCCCCAGCATTTT. As protein: CASSNTVIRPQHF. The V gene is TRBV6-1, the J gene TRBJ1-5; the D is unclear. The CDR3 covers 13 residues. V dropped 5 bases and J dropped 9 bases, with 14 bases sitting between them. Germline V gives CDR1 MNHNS, CDR2 SASEGT.

The V and J genes are TRBV25-1 and TRBJ1-2; D is unresolved. Trimming left V 4 bases short and J 6 bases short, with 9 bases between. There are 12 residues in the CDR3. Germline CDR1 and CDR2: MGHDK and SYGVNS. The CDR3 is CASSAYSHGYTF. The DNA for the CDR3 is TGTGCCAGCAGTGCCTATTCTCATGGCTACACCTTC.